The sequence of this T cell receptor (beta chain) was determined in a study of T cells in Graves' hyperthyroidism and ophthalmopathy. Researchers amplified the TCR beta CDR3 regions from RNA transcripts. RT-PCR in the first round (using the HTBI primer set) targeted the TCR CDR3. TCRdb re-called the multiplex PCR reads through MiXCR, storing one row per CDR3 protein. This table holds roughly 380,000 distinct CDR3 sequences, approximately 14% found once. The table lists this clonotype with many counts. Patients were excluded because of uncontrolled infection, other autoimmune disease, pregnancy or lactation. Together with thyroid ultrasound, orbital computed tomography, serum thyroxine and TRAb, clinical symptoms were used for diagnoses. The CDR3 is made up of 13 amino acids. V was pared by 2 bases and J by 5 bases, with 3 bases of the junction left unmatched. CDR1 and CDR2 from the germline V gene are SGHKS and YYEKEE (reference sequence).

This chain links TRBV5-5 with TRBJ1-1; 7 bases are a match to TRBD1. Sample: blood. The TCR sequence derives from a woman in her sixties or seventies with Graves' hyperthyroidism. CDR3 residues: CASSLGGSTEAFF. CDR3 sequence (DNA): TGTGCCAGCAGCTTAGGGGGCAGTACTGAAGCTTTCTTT.